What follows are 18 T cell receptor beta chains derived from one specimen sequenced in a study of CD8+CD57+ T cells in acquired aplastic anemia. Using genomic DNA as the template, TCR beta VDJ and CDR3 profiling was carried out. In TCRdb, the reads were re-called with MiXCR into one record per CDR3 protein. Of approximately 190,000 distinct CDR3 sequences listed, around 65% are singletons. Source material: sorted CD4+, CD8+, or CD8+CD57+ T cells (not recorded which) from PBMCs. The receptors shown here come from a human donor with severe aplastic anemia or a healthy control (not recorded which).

In DNA form, the CDR3 reads TGTGCCAGCTCACCTCAGACAGGGAAGTACGAGCAGTACTTC. It yields the protein CASSPQTGKYEQYF. This rearrangement joins TRBV2 to TRBJ2-7; 7 bases align to TRBD1. The CDR3 runs to 14 residues. CDR1 and CDR2 from the germline V gene are SNHLY and FYNNEI. V was pared by 8 bases and J by 4 bases, with 11 bases of the junction left unmatched.

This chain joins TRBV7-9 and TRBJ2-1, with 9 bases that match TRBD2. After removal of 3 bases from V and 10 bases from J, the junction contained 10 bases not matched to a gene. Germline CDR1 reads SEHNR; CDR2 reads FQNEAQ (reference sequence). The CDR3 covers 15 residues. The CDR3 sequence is CASSFGSGGLDEQFF. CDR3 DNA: TGTGCCAGCAGCTTTGGTAGCGGGGGATTAGACGAGCAGTTCTTC.

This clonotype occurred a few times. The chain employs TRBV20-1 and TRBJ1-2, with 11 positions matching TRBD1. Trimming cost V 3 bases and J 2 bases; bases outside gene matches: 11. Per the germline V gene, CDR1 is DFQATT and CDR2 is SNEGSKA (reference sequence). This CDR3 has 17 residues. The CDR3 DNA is TGCAGTGCTAGCAGTGGGACAGGGGGGCAGGGGAACTATGGCTACACCTTC. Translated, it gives CSASSGTGGQGNYGYTF.

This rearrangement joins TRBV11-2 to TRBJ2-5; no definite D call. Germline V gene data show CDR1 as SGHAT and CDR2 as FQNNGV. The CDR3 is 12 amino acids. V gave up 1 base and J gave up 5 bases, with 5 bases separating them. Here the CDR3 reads CASSLASETQYF. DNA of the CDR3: TGTGCCAGCAGCTTAGCATCGGAGACCCAGTACTTC. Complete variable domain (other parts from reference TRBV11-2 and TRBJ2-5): EAGVAQSPRYKIIEKRQSVAFWCNPISGHATLYWYQQILGQGPKLLIQFQNNGVVDDSQLPKDRFSAERLKGVDSTLKIQPAKLEDSAVYLCASSLASETQYFGPGTRLLVL.

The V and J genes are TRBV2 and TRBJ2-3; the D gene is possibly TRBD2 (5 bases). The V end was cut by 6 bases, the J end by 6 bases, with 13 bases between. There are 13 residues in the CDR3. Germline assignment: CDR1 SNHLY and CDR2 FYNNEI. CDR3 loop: CASRPRRRDTQYF. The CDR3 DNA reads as TGTGCCAGCAGACCCCGTCGGAGGGATACGCAGTATTTT.

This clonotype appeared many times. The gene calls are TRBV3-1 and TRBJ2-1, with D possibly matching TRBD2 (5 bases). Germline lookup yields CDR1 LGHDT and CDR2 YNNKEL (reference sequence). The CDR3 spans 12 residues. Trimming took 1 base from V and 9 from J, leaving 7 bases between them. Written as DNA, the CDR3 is TGTGCCAGCAGCCAAGGTGGAGGTGAGCAGTTCTTC. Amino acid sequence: CASSQGGGEQFF.

The CDR3 nucleotides read TGTGCCAGCAGCTTAGTGACGGGACAGTCCAACACCATATATTTT. Amino acid sequence: CASSLVTGQSNTIYF. The gene calls are TRBV11-3 and TRBJ1-3; TRBD1 matches 7 bases. Germline-derived CDR1 and CDR2 are SGHNT and YENEEA. This CDR3 spans 15 amino acids. Trimming at V came to 1 base and at J to 7 bases, leaving 7 bases not matched to a gene. The full variable domain, its missing parts supplied by reference TRBV11-3 and TRBJ1-3, is EAGVVQSPRYKIIEKKQPVAFWCNPISGHNTLYWYLQNLGQGPELLIRYENEEAVDDSQLPKDRFSAERLKGVDSTLKIQPAELGDSAVYLCASSLVTGQSNTIYFGEGSWLTVV.

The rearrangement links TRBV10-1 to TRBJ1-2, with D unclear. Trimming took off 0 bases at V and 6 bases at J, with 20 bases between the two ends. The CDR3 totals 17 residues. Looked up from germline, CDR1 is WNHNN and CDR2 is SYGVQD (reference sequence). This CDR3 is CASSESIVNTPRNGYTF. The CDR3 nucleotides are TGCGCCAGCAGTGAGTCGATTGTGAACACGCCGAGGAATGGCTACACCTTC.

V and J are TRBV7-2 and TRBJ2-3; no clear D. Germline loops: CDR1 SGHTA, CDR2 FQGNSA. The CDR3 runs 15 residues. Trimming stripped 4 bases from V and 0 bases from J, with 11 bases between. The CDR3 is CASSSPPKSTDTQYF. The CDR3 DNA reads TGTGCCAGCAGCTCCCCCCCAAAGAGCACAGATACGCAGTATTTT.

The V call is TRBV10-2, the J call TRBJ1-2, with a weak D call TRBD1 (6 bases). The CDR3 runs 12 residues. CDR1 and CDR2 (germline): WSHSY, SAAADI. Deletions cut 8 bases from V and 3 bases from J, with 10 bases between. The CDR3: CASGGGDYGYTF. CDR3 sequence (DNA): TGCGCCAGCGGGGGGGGCGACTATGGCTACACCTTC.

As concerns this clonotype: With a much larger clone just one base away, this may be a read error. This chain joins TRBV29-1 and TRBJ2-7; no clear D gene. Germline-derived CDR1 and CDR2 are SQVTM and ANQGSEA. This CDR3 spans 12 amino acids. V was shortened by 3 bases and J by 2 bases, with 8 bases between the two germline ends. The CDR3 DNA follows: TGCAGCGTTGAGGTCGGGCCCTACGAGCAGTACTTC. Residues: CSVEVGPYEQYF.

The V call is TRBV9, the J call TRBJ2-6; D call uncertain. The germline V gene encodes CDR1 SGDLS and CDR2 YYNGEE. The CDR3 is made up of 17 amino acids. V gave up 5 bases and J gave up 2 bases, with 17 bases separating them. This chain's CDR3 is CASSVGSYRTGANVLTF. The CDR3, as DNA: TGTGCCAGCAGTGTGGGTAGTTATAGGACTGGGGCCAACGTCCTGACTTTC. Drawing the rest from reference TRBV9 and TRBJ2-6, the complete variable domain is DSGVTQTPKHLITATGQRVTLRCSPRSGDLSVYWYQQSLDQGLQFLIQYYNGEERAKGNILERFSAQQFPDLHSELNLSSLELGDSALYFCASSVGSYRTGANVLTFGAGSRLTVL.

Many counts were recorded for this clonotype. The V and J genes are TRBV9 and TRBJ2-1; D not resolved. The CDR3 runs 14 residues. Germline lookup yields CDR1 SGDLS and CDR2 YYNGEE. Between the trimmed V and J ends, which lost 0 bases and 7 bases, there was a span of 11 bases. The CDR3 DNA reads TGTGCCAGCAGCGTAGAATCCTTCAGTAATGAGCAGTTCTTC. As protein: CASSVESFSNEQFF.

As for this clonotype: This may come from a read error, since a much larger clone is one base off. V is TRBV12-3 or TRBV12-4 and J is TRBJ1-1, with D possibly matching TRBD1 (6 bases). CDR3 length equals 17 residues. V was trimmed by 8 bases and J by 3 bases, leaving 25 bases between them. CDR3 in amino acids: CASGPAPRGKIDTEAFF. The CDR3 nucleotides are TGTGCCAGCGGGCCCGCCCCCAGGGGCAAGATTGACACTGAAGCTTTCTTT.

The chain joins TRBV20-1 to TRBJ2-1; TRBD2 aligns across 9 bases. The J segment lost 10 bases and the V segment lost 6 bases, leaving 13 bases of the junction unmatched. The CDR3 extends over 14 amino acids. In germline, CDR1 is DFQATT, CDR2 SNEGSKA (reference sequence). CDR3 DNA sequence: TGCAGTGCACCGCGGGGGGGATCATTAGGGGAGCAGTTCTTC. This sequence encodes CSAPRGGSLGEQFF.

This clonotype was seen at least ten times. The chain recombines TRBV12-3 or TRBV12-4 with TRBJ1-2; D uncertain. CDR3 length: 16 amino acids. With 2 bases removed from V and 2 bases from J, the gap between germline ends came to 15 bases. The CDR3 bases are TGTGCCAGCAGTTTATCCCCCCATGCGGGGAACTATGGCTACACCTTC. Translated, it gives CASSLSPHAGNYGYTF.

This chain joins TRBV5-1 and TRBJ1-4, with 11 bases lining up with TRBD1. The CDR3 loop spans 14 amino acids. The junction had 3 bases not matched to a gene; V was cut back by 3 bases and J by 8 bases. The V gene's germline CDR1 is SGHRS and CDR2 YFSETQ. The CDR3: CASSWTGGREKLFF. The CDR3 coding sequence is TGCGCCAGCAGCTGGACAGGGGGCAGGGAAAAACTGTTTTTT.

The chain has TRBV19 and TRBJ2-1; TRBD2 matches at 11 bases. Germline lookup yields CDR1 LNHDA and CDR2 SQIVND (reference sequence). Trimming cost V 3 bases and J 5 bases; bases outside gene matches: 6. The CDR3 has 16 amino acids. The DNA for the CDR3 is TGTGCCAGTAGTATCCCCGGGACTAGCGGCAACAATGAGCAGTTCTTC. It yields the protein CASSIPGTSGNNEQFF. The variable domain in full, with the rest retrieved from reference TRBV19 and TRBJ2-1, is DGGITQSPKYLFRKEGQNVTLSCEQNLNHDAMYWYRQDPGQGLRLIYYSQIVNDFQKGDIAEGYSVSREKKESFPLTVTSAQKNPTAFYLCASSIPGTSGNNEQFFGPGTRLTVL.